This TCR beta chain was observed in a study of immune cell composition in non-small cell lung cancer. In the study overall: Lung adenocarcinoma or squamous carcinoma made up most tumours.

The germline CDR1 and CDR2 sequences are KGHSH and LQKENI. The CDR3 has 14 amino acids. The table came from immunoSEQ multiplex PCR; TCRdb's copy has only in-frame clones and leaves some out. The table records roughly 3,000 clones, more than 60% of them present only once. The normal lung sample lay at least 3 cm, and maximally far, from the tumour. Sequencing was done on a sample of non-adjacent lung tissue. The rearrangement joins TRBV18 to TRBJ2-5; the match to TRBD1 covers 7 bases. The J call is uncertain, as TRBJ2-7 better fits the DNA end. This clonotype originated in a human donor with non-small cell lung cancer. The CDR3 DNA reads TGTGCCAGCTCACCACGGACAGGCCTCTACGAGCAGTACTTC. It translates to CASSPRTGLYEQYF.